A selection of T cell receptor beta chains follows, all from one sample in a study of OX40 agonist ivuxolimab in advanced cancers. The protocol was immunoSEQ multiplex PCR, while the TCRdb copy is restricted to in-frame clones and leaves out a portion. This sample has around 86,000 clones, with around 89% found just once. Sequenced here: CD4+ or CD8+ T cells sorted from blood, sampled in a trial of the OX40 agonist ivuxolimab. These receptors came from an adult with an advanced solid tumor such as melanoma, head and neck, liver or kidney cancer. The CDR3 runs from the conserved cysteine through the conserved F or W. The D gene is left open where the match is weak. Size is stated for part of the rows, as once, few or many counts, or as a class when the clone is expanded.

D	length	size	V	J	DNA	CDR3
.	14	.	TRBV7-2	TRBJ2-3	TGTGCCAGCAGCGGGGGGACAGCCACAGATACGCAGTATTTT	CASSGGTATDTQYF
.	13	.	TRBV19	TRBJ1-5	TGTGCCAGTGTGGACGGCATAGCGTACGCCCAGCATTTT	CASVDGIAYAQHF
.	14	.	TRBV19	TRBJ2-5	TGTGCCAGTAGTATGGAGGGTCCCGGGGAGACCCAGTACTTC	CASSMEGPGETQYF
.	14	.	TRBV12-5	TRBJ2-6	TGTGCTAGTGCGAGGCAATCTGGGGCCAACGTCCTGACTTTC	CASARQSGANVLTF
.	11	.	TRBV6-5	TRBJ1-1	TGTGCCAGCGAAGATAACACTGAAGCTTTCTTT	CASEDNTEAFF
TRBD2	15	.	TRBV5-5	TRBJ2-1	TGTGCCAGCAGCTTAAATATAGCGGGGCAAATTTTTCAGTTCTTC	CASSLNIAGQIFQFF
TRBD1	15	.	TRBV2	TRBJ1-4	TGTGCCAGCAGTCTAACCGGGACAGGGGTTGAAAAACTGTTTTTT	CASSLTGTGVEKLFF
.	15	.	TRBV11-3	TRBJ2-1	TGTGCCAGCAGCCCCCAGGTTGGGACCTACAATGAGCAGTTCTTC	CASSPQVGTYNEQFF
.	13	.	TRBV18	TRBJ2-5	TGTGCCAGCTCACCGGGACACCAAGAGACCCAGTACTTC	CASSPGHQETQYF
TRBD1	15	few	TRBV6-5	TRBJ1-5	TGTGCCAGCAGGAGGACAGGGATGAGCAATCAGCCCCAGCATTTT	CASRRTGMSNQPQHF
.	15	.	TRBV6-1	TRBJ2-2	TGTGCCAGCAGTGACCAGTACACGAACACCGGGGAGCTGTTTTTT	CASSDQYTNTGELFF
TRBD2	18	.	TRBV5-4	TRBJ2-2	TGTGCCAGCAGCTCGAGACTAGCGGGAGTTTTGCGGACCGGGGAGCTGTTTTTT	CASSSRLAGVLRTGELFF
TRBD1	14	.	TRBV10-3	TRBJ1-2	TGTGCGTCCAACCGGGACAGGGCTATGTATGGCTACACCTTC	CASNRDRAMYGYTF
TRBD2	15	.	TRBV27	TRBJ2-7	TGTGCCAGCAGTCCCCCAGAAGCGGGAGCCTACGAGCAGTACTTC	CASSPPEAGAYEQYF
.	17	many	TRBV2	TRBJ1-5	TGTGCCAGCAGTGCTTCTCAAAACCCAGCGAGCAATCAGCCCCAGCATTTT	CASSASQNPASNQPQHF
.	15	.	TRBV5-4	TRBJ1-2	TGTGCCAGCAGCTTATCTCTCGGGACCGCAACTGGCTACACCTTC	CASSLSLGTATGYTF
.	15	.	TRBV25-1	TRBJ2-5	TGTGCCAGCAGTGAAGCGACAGAGTACCAAGAGACCCAGTACTTC	CASSEATEYQETQYF